Shown below are 10 T cell receptor beta chains from a single sample sequenced in a study of cytomegalovirus exposure and HLA in healthy donors (dated by TCRdb to about 2017). Library preparation used the immunoSEQ multiplex PCR assay. TCRdb mirrors the immuneACCESS table, restricted to in-frame sequences. Some clones are absent from its copies; in checked studies, under half trace to an unresolved V gene, and the reason for the others is unknown. The sample has some 170,000 clones on record, around nine tenths of them singletons. Roughly 1.4% of the sample is taken by the ten largest. The sample taken for sequencing was PBMCs. The receptors come from a woman in her twenties or thirties in good health and CMV-seronegative.

This chain uses TRBV4-1 with TRBJ2-3, with TRBD2 matching 9 bases. Per germline, CDR1 MGHRA and CDR2 YSYEKL. V shed 4 bases and J 5 bases; nucleotides not matched to a gene: 13. This CDR3 contains 17 residues. CDR3 loop: CASSREGSGGKLDTQYF. The CDR3 region has the DNA TGCGCCAGCAGCCGGGAGGGGAGCGGGGGGAAACTAGATACGCAGTATTTT.

The rearrangement uses TRBV30 and TRBJ1-5; weak D call: TRBD1 (5 bases). The CDR3 runs to 15 residues. The germline V gene encodes CDR1 GTSNPN and CDR2 SVGIG (reference sequence). V was pared by 1 base and J by 2 bases, with 12 bases between. The CDR3, as DNA: TGTGCCTGGAGTGAAGGGGTTCAGCGCAATCAGCCCCAGCATTTT. Protein product: CAWSEGVQRNQPQHF.

This chain joins TRBV5-5 and TRBJ1-2; 7 bases line up with TRBD1. Germline V gives CDR1 SGHKS, CDR2 YYEKEE (reference sequence). The J segment lost 3 bases and the V segment lost 4 bases, leaving 6 bases of the junction unmatched. The CDR3 is made up of 14 amino acids. DNA for the CDR3: TGTGCCAGCAGCAGAGGACAGGACGACTATGGCTACACCTTC. Translated, it gives CASSRGQDDYGYTF.

The CDR3 bases are TGTGCCAGCACCGGGGGGTTCGAGAGTGATGGTCTTCCAGGGTACTATGGCTACACCTTC. Its protein is CASTGGFESDGLPGYYGYTF. The rearrangement uses TRBV2 and TRBJ1-2; possibly TRBD1 for D (5 bases). Germline loops: CDR1 SNHLY, CDR2 FYNNEI. CDR3 length equals 20 residues. V shed 7 bases and J shed 3 bases, with 33 bases lying between them.

The V call is TRBV30, the J call TRBJ1-3; 8 nucleotides agree with TRBD1. CDR1 and CDR2 (germline): GTSNPN, SVGIG (reference sequence). The CDR3 is made up of 15 amino acids. Unmatched junction bases numbered 6, after V lost 1 base and J lost 4 bases. CDR3 loop: CAWSGSGQGGNTIYF. CDR3 in DNA: TGTGCCTGGAGTGGATCAGGACAGGGCGGAAACACCATATATTTT.

The J gene is TRBJ1-5, the V gene TRBV18; TRBD1 matches at 7 bases. This CDR3 is 14 amino acids long. The junction had 6 bases not matched to a gene; V was cut back by 3 bases and J by 7 bases. The germline gives CDR1 KGHSH, CDR2 LQKENI. CDR3 DNA: TGTGCCAGCTCACCGGGACAGCCGAGCCAGCCCCAGCATTTT. Translating it yields CASSPGQPSQPQHF.

The V gene is TRBV2, the J gene TRBJ1-2; possibly TRBD1 for D (6 bases). This CDR3 is 17 amino acids long. V was trimmed by 0 bases and J by 6 bases, leaving 20 bases between them. Looked up from germline, CDR1 is SNHLY and CDR2 is FYNNEI. The CDR3 spells CASSEALPGERGNGYTF. CDR3 DNA: TGTGCCAGCAGTGAAGCGCTTCCAGGGGAAAGGGGAAATGGCTACACCTTC.

This chain uses TRBV19 with TRBJ2-7; 9 bases are a match to TRBD1. CDR3 length: 15 amino acids. CDR1 and CDR2 from the germline V gene are LNHDA and SQIVND (reference sequence). V gave up 7 bases and J gave up 5 bases; unmatched junction bases: 12. This CDR3 is CASMGTGGEENEQYF. CDR3 DNA: TGTGCCAGTATGGGAACAGGGGGCGAAGAAAACGAGCAGTACTTC.

The chain recombines TRBV10-2 with TRBJ2-1; TRBD2 matches at 9 bases. This CDR3 has 15 amino acids. The germline V gene encodes CDR1 WSHSY and CDR2 SAAADI. V lost 8 bases and J lost 5; bases outside the gene matches: 10. The CDR3 DNA reads as TGCGCCAGCTCCCATGTAGCGGGGGCGAACAATGAGCAGTTCTTC. It translates to CASSHVAGANNEQFF.

J is TRBJ2-5 and V is TRBV9; a possible D gene is TRBD2 (7 bases). CDR1 is SGDLS, CDR2 YYNGEE, per germline. Trimming took 1 base from V and 4 from J, leaving 14 bases between them. The CDR3 runs 15 residues. The CDR3 is CASSVLGGQVETQYF. The CDR3 DNA reads TGTGCCAGCAGCGTACTCGGGGGGCAGGTAGAGACCCAGTACTTC.